The 20 T cell receptor beta chains given below trace back to one sample, sequenced in a study of cytotoxic CD8 clonotypes in ibrutinib-treated CLL. The protocol was immunoSEQ multiplex PCR, while the TCRdb copy is restricted to in-frame clones and leaves out a portion. The table lists approximately 200,000 clones, around 70% of them singletons, with roughly an eighth in the top ten. The specimen was PBMCs, collected after 24 months of ibrutinib treatment. Receptors originate from a human donor with chronic lymphocytic leukemia.

This chain joins TRBV15 and TRBJ2-5; TRBD1 matches 12 bases. V gave up 8 bases and J gave up 5 bases; unmatched junction bases: 12. Germline assignment: CDR1 LNHNV and CDR2 YYDKDF (reference sequence). This CDR3 is built from 16 residues. The CDR3 loop is CATEEGQGAPWETQYF. DNA of the CDR3: TGTGCCACCGAAGAGGGACAGGGGGCCCCGTGGGAGACCCAGTACTTC.

The table lists this clone with a count of one. The chain carries TRBV6-6 and TRBJ1-2; D uncertain. The ends were cut back, 4 bases at V and 5 bases at J, with 17 bases in the middle. The length of the CDR3 is 15 residues. In germline, CDR1 is MNHNY, CDR2 SVGAGI (reference sequence). The CDR3 reads CASSSPGEIGYGYTF. The CDR3 region has the DNA TGTGCCAGCAGTTCTCCGGGAGAGATCGGATATGGCTACACCTTC.

This clone was observed a handful of times. The chain uses TRBV28 and TRBJ1-5, with D unresolved. CDR3 length: 13 residues. V lost 7 bases, J lost 3 bases, and 10 bases lay in between. The germline gives CDR1 MDHEN, CDR2 SYDVKM. The CDR3 here is CASKSQFNQPQHF. CDR3 nucleotides: TGTGCCAGCAAATCTCAATTCAATCAGCCCCAGCATTTT.

This chain joins TRBV28 and TRBJ2-5; a weak D match, TRBD1 (6 bases). The CDR3 consists of 11 residues. Germline V gives CDR1 MDHEN, CDR2 SYDVKM. Trimming removed 4 bases at V and 12 bases at J, with 12 bases between. In DNA form, the CDR3 reads TGTGCCAGCAGTTCCTCCGGGACAAAGTACTTC. Its protein is CASSSSGTKYF.

The genes are TRBV4-2 and TRBJ2-3; 8 nucleotides align to TRBD2. CDR3 length equals 14 residues. Germline V gene data show CDR1 as LGHNA and CDR2 as YNFKEQ. With V trimmed by 5 bases and J by 2 bases, 3 bases remained unmatched. CDR3 nucleotide sequence: TGTGCCAGCAGCACTAGCGGAAACACAGATACGCAGTATTTT. Encoded protein: CASSTSGNTDTQYF.

The chain recombines TRBV7-2 with TRBJ1-3; no reliable D call. Looked up from germline, CDR1 is SGHTA and CDR2 is FQGNSA. Trimming removed 5 bases at V and 9 bases at J, with 11 bases between. The CDR3 is made up of 12 amino acids. CDR3: CASSPIRGTIYF. In nucleotides, the CDR3 is TGTGCCAGCAGCCCGATACGCGGCACCATATATTTT.

This clone appeared a few times. The genes are TRBV6-5 and TRBJ1-1; D may be TRBD1 (5 bases). Trimming cost V 6 bases and J 1 base, with 9 bases left between them. Germline V gene data show CDR1 as MNHEY and CDR2 as SVGAGI. The CDR3 length is 13 residues. The CDR3 reads CASSITGNTEAFF. The DNA of the CDR3 is TGTGCCAGCAGCATTACAGGGAACACTGAAGCTTTCTTT.

This clone was seen a single time. CDR3 region: CSVPGQGITDTQYF. CDR3 in DNA: TGCAGCGTTCCGGGACAGGGGATCACAGATACGCAGTATTTT. The chain links TRBV29-1 to TRBJ2-3; 10 positions agree with TRBD1. The CDR3 has 14 residues. The J segment lost 2 bases and the V segment lost 5 bases, leaving 4 bases of the junction unmatched. Looked up from germline, CDR1 is SQVTM and CDR2 is ANQGSEA.

J is TRBJ1-5 and V is TRBV6-5; D remains ambiguous. Germline V gene lookup returns CDR1 MNHEY and CDR2 SVGAGI. The CDR3 has 15 amino acids. Between the trimmed V and J ends, which lost 7 bases and 3 bases, there was a span of 16 bases. The CDR3 sequence: CASTRRAGTNQPQHF. In nucleotides, the CDR3 is TGTGCCAGCACCCGCCGGGCGGGAACCAATCAGCCCCAGCATTTT.

This clone came up a few times. V and J are TRBV4-2 and TRBJ2-7, with D unclear. Trimming took off 0 bases at V and 0 bases at J, with 15 bases between the two ends. The CDR3 totals 17 residues. Germline assignment: CDR1 LGHNA and CDR2 YNFKEQ. This chain's CDR3 is CASSQDVLGRSSYEQYF. DNA of the CDR3: TGTGCCAGCAGCCAAGACGTTCTGGGTCGTAGCTCCTACGAGCAGTACTTC.

The V gene is TRBV2, the J gene TRBJ2-5, with TRBD1 identical over 10 bases. The CDR3 has 16 residues. Germline CDR1 reads SNHLY; CDR2 reads FYNNEI. V dropped 2 bases and J dropped 1; count of bases not matched to a gene: 4. The CDR3 sequence is CASSEWGQGIQETQYF. In nucleotides, the CDR3 is TGTGCCAGCAGTGAATGGGGACAGGGGATCCAAGAGACCCAGTACTTC.

The V call is TRBV5-5, the J call TRBJ2-7, with 10 bases that match TRBD1. The CDR3 is made up of 16 amino acids. CDR1 and CDR2 from the germline V gene are SGHKS and YYEKEE (reference sequence). V lost 0 bases to trimming and J lost 3 bases; unmatched junction nucleotides: 6. The CDR3: CASSLEARTGGYEQYF. The DNA of the CDR3 is TGTGCCAGCAGCTTGGAAGCTCGGACAGGGGGCTACGAGCAGTACTTC. Using reference TRBV5-5 and TRBJ2-7 for the parts outside the CDR3, the full variable domain is DAGVTQSPTHLIKTRGQQVTLRCSPISGHKSVSWYQQVLGQGPQFIFQYYEKEERGRGNFPDRFSARQFPNYSSELNVNALLLGDSALYLCASSLEARTGGYEQYFGPGTRLTVT.

The V gene is TRBV30, the J gene TRBJ2-5; D remains unclear. The CDR3 has 14 amino acids. Germline V lookup: CDR1 GTSNPN, CDR2 SVGIG (reference sequence). The ends were cut back, 0 bases at V and 2 bases at J, with 10 bases in the middle. The CDR3 DNA reads TGTGCCTGGAGTGTACATGGCCCACAAGAGACCCAGTACTTC. Translated: CAWSVHGPQETQYF.

The V and J genes are TRBV5-1 and TRBJ2-2; D is undetermined. The CDR3 spans 17 residues. The V gene lost 0 bases and the J gene lost 4 bases, with 16 bases spanning the gap. Germline values: CDR1 SGHRS, CDR2 YFSETQ. The CDR3 nucleotides read TGCGCCAGCAGCTTGGGGCATACAACCCTAATCACCGGGGAGCTGTTTTTT. This encodes CASSLGHTTLITGELFF.

This rearrangement joins TRBV30 to TRBJ1-5; 7 bases are shared with TRBD1. Trimming at V came to 2 bases and at J to 7 bases, leaving 8 bases not matched to a gene. There are 14 residues in the CDR3. In germline, CDR1 is GTSNPN, CDR2 SVGIG (reference sequence). CDR3 in DNA: TGTGCCTGGAGTCGGGAGGGGGCGGGGCAGCCCCAGCATTTT. It specifies CAWSREGAGQPQHF.

The genes are TRBV6-5 and TRBJ1-1; D gene uncertain. This CDR3 has 12 amino acids. V dropped 6 bases and J dropped 1 base, with 6 bases sitting between them. Germline CDR1 MNHEY, CDR2 SVGAGI. CDR3 amino acids: CASSPRNTEAFF. CDR3 DNA: TGTGCCAGCAGCCCTCGGAACACTGAAGCTTTCTTT.

This clone has more than one count but fewer than ten. For the CDR3, the DNA is TGTGCCAGCAGTGGCCGGGACAGGTACAATGAGCAGTTCTTC. Translating gives CASSGRDRYNEQFF. The chain carries TRBV6-1 and TRBJ2-1; 8 positions agree with TRBD1. Germline lookup yields CDR1 MNHNS and CDR2 SASEGT. CDR3 length equals 14 residues. Germline trimming cut 4 bases from V and 4 bases from J; bases unmatched to any gene: 3.

This CDR3 is CASSLDRAPLHEQYF. The CDR3 DNA is TGCGCCAGCAGTCTAGACAGGGCACCTCTCCACGAGCAGTACTTC. The J gene is TRBJ2-7, the V gene TRBV23-1, with TRBD1 matching 7 bases. TRBV23-1 is labeled an ORF, and its function is uncertain. Trimming cost V 4 bases and J 5 bases; bases outside gene matches: 11. The CDR3 has 15 amino acids.

This clone was observed a few times. The chain has TRBV7-2 and TRBJ2-4; possibly TRBD2 for D (5 bases). V was cut by 5 bases and J by 7 bases, with 12 bases left in between. CDR3 length: 13 amino acids. The germline gives CDR1 SGHTA, CDR2 FQGNSA. The CDR3 spells CASSPTPGNIQYF. The DNA for the CDR3 is TGTGCCAGCAGCCCGACTCCGGGGAACATTCAGTACTTC.

This rearrangement joins TRBV7-2 to TRBJ1-2; TRBD1 might be the D (6 bases). V lost 3 bases to trimming and J lost 0 bases, with 8 bases between them. The CDR3 is 14 amino acids. Germline loops: CDR1 SGHTA, CDR2 FQGNSA. Here the CDR3 DNA reads TGTGCCAGCAGCTTTGGGGGCACTAACTATGGCTACACCTTC. Translated, it gives CASSFGGTNYGYTF.